This T cell receptor (beta chain) was found in a study of CD8 T cells in ankylosing spondylitis. TCRdb redid the calling of the 5' RACE reads with MiXCR, one entry per CDR3 protein. In the table there are approximately 250,000 distinct CDR3 sequences, 32% of which are singletons. Study results and caveats: Clones that were linked to disease were CD8+ and were relatively rare in peripheral blood. There was a TCR beta motif, made of fewer than 10 highly homologous variants, that appeared characteristic of ankylosing spondylitis blood.

This clonotype has more than one count but fewer than ten. Its cognate antigen is unknown. V lost 4 bases, J lost 4 bases, and 15 bases stayed unmatched. The germline CDR1 and CDR2 sequences are MNHEY and SVGAGI. The CDR3 length is 18 residues. Material for sequencing was blood, either unsorted or a sorted T cell fraction (not recorded which). The chain carries TRBV6-5 and TRBJ2-1; 8 nucleotides agree with TRBD1. This TCR was recovered from a male donor with ankylosing spondylitis or in good health (not recorded which). This chain's CDR3 is CASSSIPRQGRRYNEQFF. The CDR3 nucleotides read TGTGCCAGCAGTTCCATACCCAGACAGGGGAGGAGGTACAATGAGCAGTTCTTC.